A selection of T cell receptor beta chains follows, all from one sample in a study of blood T cell repertoires in COVID-19. Clones were read by immunoSEQ multiplex PCR, and TCRdb kept only the in-frame ones, dropping some. Of some 150,000 clones in the sample, around 81% were seen once. The source material was peripheral blood. The receptors here all came from a man aged 55 to 70 with active or convalescent COVID-19. Both conserved end residues are part of each CDR3. A D gene is named only where the DNA matches it firmly. Expanded clones get a size class; other rows say once, few or many, or leave the size out.

j_call clone_size d_call v_call cdr3_nt cdr3_aa
TRBJ2-1 - TRBD2 TRBV7-9 TGTGCCAGCAGCAGCACCGGGACTAGCCTAAATGAGCAGTTCTTC CASSSTGTSLNEQFF
TRBJ2-2 few TRBD2 TRBV5-1 TGCGCCAGCAGCCCACATAGCGGGAGGGCGGCCGGGGAGCTGTTTTTT CASSPHSGRAAGELFF
TRBJ2-7 few TRBD2 TRBV10-3 TGTGCCATCAGTGCGGGAGGGTACCCCTACGAGCAGTACTTC CAISAGGYPYEQYF
TRBJ1-1 - - TRBV6-7 TGTGCCAGCAGTGCCCCCAGGGGAGCGGACACTGAAGCTTTCTTT CASSAPRGADTEAFF
TRBJ2-7 - - TRBV18 TGTGCCAGCTCACCTATGTCCAGGGGCGCCTCCTACGAGCAGTACTTC CASSPMSRGASYEQYF
TRBJ2-3 - - TRBV6-5 TGTGCCAGCAACAACAGGGCCGATACGCAGTATTTT CASNNRADTQYF
TRBJ2-7 - TRBD2 TRBV28 TGTGCCAGTCAGACTAGCGGGACCTACGAGCAGTACTTC CASQTSGTYEQYF
TRBJ1-2 - - TRBV5-6 TGTGCCAGCAGCCCGTACGGGGGCTATGGCTACACCTTC CASSPYGGYGYTF
TRBJ2-7 - TRBD2 TRBV5-6 TGTGCCAGCAGCCGACTAGCGTCCAGCGAGCAGTACTTC CASSRLASSEQYF
TRBJ2-7 - TRBD2 TRBV28 TGTGCCAGCAGCACTTATAGCGGGAGACTCGACGAGCAGTACTTC CASSTYSGRLDEQYF
TRBJ1-1 - TRBD1 TRBV7-8 TGTGCCAGCAGCTCTAGGACAGGGGAGGCTGAAGCTTTCTTT CASSSRTGEAEAFF
TRBJ2-7 - - TRBV28 TGTGCCAGCAGACTTCCGATACAGGGACCTCAAGGGGAGCAGTACTTC CASRLPIQGPQGEQYF
TRBJ2-7 - TRBD1 TRBV9 TGTGCCAGCAGCGTAGCGCCGACAGGGGACTACGAGCAGTACTTC CASSVAPTGDYEQYF
TRBJ2-1 - TRBD2 TRBV5-4 TGTGCCAGCAGCTTGGCCGGAGGTAGCGGGAGCTCCTACAATGAGCAGTTCTTC CASSLAGGSGSSYNEQFF
TRBJ2-7 - - TRBV2 TGTGCCAGCAGTGCGAGCTCCTACGAGCAGTACTTC CASSASSYEQYF
TRBJ2-5 - TRBD1 TRBV5-1 TGCGCCAGCAGCCCCAAGGGGGCTCCGGGAGAGACCCAGTACTTC CASSPKGAPGETQYF
TRBJ2-7 - - TRBV4-1 TGCGCCAGCAGCCAGGCCCACTGGGGGGTCTCTTCGGGGGAATCGGGCGAGCAGTACTTC CASSQAHWGVSSGESGEQYF
TRBJ1-1 - - TRBV9 TGTGCCAGCAGCGTAGGAGTGGGAGGACACAACACTGAAGCTTTCTTT CASSVGVGGHNTEAFF
TRBJ2-2 - - TRBV11-3 TGTGCCAGCAGCTCTCGGGTTTCCGGGGAGCTGTTTTTT CASSSRVSGELFF
TRBJ1-2 - - TRBV5-1 TGCGCCAGCAGCCTGAGAGAGGGGGTGCACTATGGCTACACCTTC CASSLREGVHYGYTF
TRBJ2-2 - - TRBV12-5 TGTGCTAGTGGTTGGGCCGATACCACCGTGACCGGGGAGCTGTTTTTT CASGWADTTVTGELFF
TRBJ2-2 - - TRBV28 TGTGCCAGCGCCGCTCCAGGGGACGGGGAGCTGTTTTTT CASAAPGDGELFF
TRBJ2-7 - - TRBV3-1/TRBV3-2 TGTGCCAGCAGCCCGGGGTTCTGGACCTACGAGCAGTACTTC CASSPGFWTYEQYF
TRBJ2-1 - TRBD2 TRBV4-1 TGCGCCAGCAGCCAAAGCCCGGGACTAGAGGCCAATGAGCAGTTCTTC CASSQSPGLEANEQFF
TRBJ2-7 - TRBD1 TRBV12-3/TRBV12-4 TGTGCCAGCAGGGACAGGGGAGGGAACGAGCAGTACTTC CASRDRGGNEQYF
TRBJ2-3 - TRBD1 TRBV5-6 TGTGCCAGCAGCAGGGACAGGGTTGCAGATACGCAGTATTTT CASSRDRVADTQYF
TRBJ1-5 - - TRBV6-5 TGTGCCAGCAGGTTGAGTGGCGGGAGCAATCAGCCCCAGCATTTT CASRLSGGSNQPQHF
TRBJ2-7 - TRBD2 TRBV7-2 TGTGCCAGCAGCTTTATCGCTAGCGGGAGCAGCTCCTACGAGCAGTACTTC CASSFIASGSSSYEQYF
TRBJ1-1 few TRBD1 TRBV6-2/TRBV6-3 TGTGCCAGCAGGTACCTCACCGGGACAGGGGTAGGGAACACTGAAGCTTTCTTT CASRYLTGTGVGNTEAFF